This section outlines one T cell receptor beta chain sequence together with its context. The V segment lost 5 bases and the J segment 0 bases; nucleotides outside the gene matches: 4. Germline CDR1 MNHEY, CDR2 SVGAGI. The CDR3 is 15 amino acids. This specimen belongs to a study of cytomegalovirus exposure and HLA in healthy donors. The PCR employed 60 Vbeta primers together with 13 Jbeta primers. Sequenced by immunoSEQ multiplex PCR; TCRdb stores in-frame clones only, minus some. The data show just over 200,000 clones, 82% seen once. The source is a woman between 40 and 55 years old in good health and CMV-seronegative. V is TRBV6-5 and J is TRBJ1-5; TRBD1 matches 7 bases. Sample: PBMCs. The CDR3 protein is CASSTTGSSNQPQHF. CDR3 DNA: TGTGCCAGCAGTACGACAGGGTCTAGCAATCAGCCCCAGCATTTT.